This TCR beta chain was identified during a study of glioma-infiltrating T cells after dendritic cell vaccination. Overall study results and limits: Higher pretreatment TIL content predicted longer progression-free time and survival. The cohort had few patients with full blood and tumor sets.

This CDR3 is built from 17 residues. Germline V gene sequence: CDR1 MGHDK, CDR2 SYGVNS. V trimming: 3 bases; J trimming: 3 bases; junction bases outside the gene matches: 14. Note on this clone: Its specificity is not known.

Profiled with immunoSEQ multiplex PCR; TCRdb holds only in-frame clones, not every one. The repertoire consists of about 90,000 clones, with over 75% occurring once and the leading ten covering around 3%. Fresh-frozen tumor tissue and more than two years of survival data were available for all. The sequenced sample was blood, obtained before dendritic cell vaccination. The clonotype originates from a human donor with glioblastoma. The chain has TRBV25-1 and TRBJ2-7; 7 bases align to TRBD1. The CDR3: CASSDHQGTAILYEQYF. CDR3 sequence (DNA): TGTGCCAGCAGTGATCATCAGGGGACAGCGATACTCTACGAGCAGTACTTC.